A selection of T cell receptor beta chains follows, all from one sample in a study of control samples from healthy donors and cancer patients. Sequencing was performed with immunoSEQ multiplex PCR; in TCRdb, only in-frame clones are kept and a portion is missing. The sample contains roughly 80,000 clones, roughly 90% of which appear only once. The specimen was blood. All receptors derive from a man between 50 and 59 years old in good health. The conserved cysteine and the conserved F or W are not part of the CDR3 here. Clone size is stated in some rows and not others, as once, few, many or a class when expanded.

abundance | j_gene | v_gene | CDR3aa
- | TRBJ2-2 | TRBV24-1 | ATSDPSGYSGELF
- | TRBJ1-3 | TRBV3-1/TRBV3-2 | ASSQALQGWGNTIY
- | TRBJ2-2 | TRBV29-1 | SVEGLAGGGGELF
few | TRBJ1-6 | TRBV28 | ASSSLGRQDSPLH
- | TRBJ2-2 | TRBV9 | ASSPFTTGELF
- | TRBJ1-2 | TRBV6-5 | ASSRTGGGYT
- | TRBJ1-2 | TRBV6-1 | ASSEAGVNYGYT
- | TRBJ2-1 | TRBV7-9 | ASSSGTSGRNEQF
- | TRBJ2-2 | TRBV2 | ASRRGGNTGELF
- | TRBJ1-1 | TRBV5-1 | ASGTGAMNTEAF
- | TRBJ1-6 | TRBV19 | ASQTGGSPLH
- | TRBJ1-3 | TRBV10-3 | AINTGGNTIY
- | TRBJ2-7 | TRBV3-1/TRBV3-2 | ASSPRAGTYEQY
- | TRBJ2-3 | TRBV5-1 | ASSLGGLTDTQY
- | TRBJ2-1 | TRBV24-1 | ATSDGTDPYNEQF
once | TRBJ1-2 | TRBV19 | ASSIEINYGYT
- | TRBJ1-3 | TRBV7-2 | ASSQTGPPGNTIY
- | TRBJ1-3 | TRBV6-2/TRBV6-3 | ASIPAGPGNTIY
- | TRBJ2-1 | TRBV18 | ASSPRDNSYNEQF
- | TRBJ2-3 | TRBV24-1 | ATSDPRAPTDTQY
- | TRBJ1-1 | TRBV15 | ATSRDLRGQNTEAF
- | TRBJ1-5 | TRBV5-1 | ASSVDRGPNQPQH
- | TRBJ1-2 | TRBV18 | ASSPHPDRVVYT
- | TRBJ1-3 | TRBV6-6 | ASSYSAGGGNTIY
few | TRBJ2-7 | TRBV4-1 | ASSQVGTGMYEQY
- | TRBJ1-1 | TRBV30 | AWAQGNTEAF
- | TRBJ1-2 | TRBV15 | ATSRDRGSDGYT
- | TRBJ1-2 | TRBV5-6 | ASSLINRGAFHYGYT
- | TRBJ2-7 | TRBV5-6 | ASSLGWQGGYEQY
- | TRBJ2-7 | TRBV12-3/TRBV12-4 | ASSRDRVREQY
- | TRBJ1-1 | TRBV14 | ASSQLTGMNTEAF
- | TRBJ2-3 | TRBV9 | ASSVDYSGDTQY
- | TRBJ2-4 | TRBV9 | ASSVAGVAKNIQY
- | TRBJ2-1 | TRBV7-8 | ASSFETQTYNEQF
- | TRBJ1-5 | TRBV6-1 | ASSEASRSQPQH
once | TRBJ2-5 | TRBV15 | ATSPDSKETQY
- | TRBJ2-1 | TRBV3-1/TRBV3-2 | ASSGTSGGVAEQF
- | TRBJ2-1 | TRBV28 | ASSLLGGRNEQF
- | TRBJ1-3 | TRBV5-1 | ASSLGDTIY
- | TRBJ2-2 | TRBV11-3 | ASSSPPGVGELF
- | TRBJ1-2 | TRBV27 | ASSKSTNYGYT
few | TRBJ1-1 | TRBV19 | ASSIRDRPNTEAF
- | TRBJ1-5 | TRBV6-2/TRBV6-3 | ASSQGYNQPQH
- | TRBJ2-1 | TRBV12-5 | ASGLDPRQYNEQF
- | TRBJ1-1 | TRBV12-3/TRBV12-4 | ASSSQGRAF
- | TRBJ2-3 | TRBV27 | ASSITGPKDTQY
- | TRBJ2-5 | TRBV29-1 | SVEERETQY
- | TRBJ1-6 | TRBV7-9 | ASSLRGPLH
- | TRBJ2-2 | TRBV12-5 | ASGPPTSGGSNTGELF
once | TRBJ1-4 | TRBV30 | AWSTPTGFGEKLF
- | TRBJ1-4 | TRBV30 | AWSVVLWGASEKLF
- | TRBJ2-2 | TRBV6-5 | ASSKMTGTPGELF
few | TRBJ1-2 | TRBV5-1 | ASSPTTVNYGYT
- | TRBJ1-3 | TRBV30 | AWSVRGYSGNTIY
few | TRBJ2-7 | TRBV2 | ASSRRRDAAYEQY